This TCR beta chain was found in a study of blood T cell repertoires in COVID-19. Background on the study: PBMCs, B-cell-depleted T cells, or T cells were the source of the cDNA or gDNA that made up the material.

The assay was immunoSEQ multiplex PCR, and TCRdb's table has in-frame clones only and misses some. Of around 470,000 clones in the sample, about 90% were seen once. This TCR derives from a man aged 18 to 30 who had recovered from COVID-19. Sequenced material: PBMCs or T cells enriched from blood (not recorded which).

CDR3 bases: TGTGCCAGCAGCCAAGGAGGAGTAGAAACTTCACCCCTCCACTTT. This codes for CASSQGGVETSPLHF. The chain uses TRBV14 and TRBJ1-6; D is unresolved. CDR1 and CDR2 from the germline V gene are SGHDN and FVKESK. Trimming removed 1 base at V and 9 bases at J, with 13 bases between. CDR3 length: 15 amino acids.